A single T cell receptor (beta chain) is shown here with its context. Its antigen is not identified. The entry originates in a study of cytomegalovirus exposure and HLA in healthy donors. The table came from immunoSEQ multiplex PCR; TCRdb's copy has only in-frame clones and leaves some out. The data hold a few hundred thousand clones, with roughly 88% observed a single time. Study-level findings and limits: Accounts indicate the classifier identified cytomegalovirus status with strong specificity and sensitivity. It was approximately 160 TCR beta chains that were listed as cytomegalovirus-associated.

This CDR3 comprises 19 residues. Looked up from germline, CDR1 is SGHVS and CDR2 is FQNEAQ. With V trimmed by 2 bases and J by 0 bases, 7 bases remained unmatched. A roughly 120-subject validation cohort, separate from the 666-subject first cohort, supplied the donors. The rearrangement joins TRBV7-8 to TRBJ2-6, with 10 nucleotides matching TRBD1. The TCR sequence derives from a woman aged 18-29 years in good health and CMV-seronegative. What was sequenced was PBMCs. Here the CDR3 reads CASSLQADRGTSGANVLTF. Written as DNA, the CDR3 is TGTGCCAGCAGCTTACAAGCGGACAGGGGGACCTCTGGGGCCAACGTCCTGACTTTC.